A single sample is the source of the 22 T cell receptor beta chains below, sequenced in a study of blood T cell repertoires in COVID-19. Only in-frame clones appear in the TCRdb table, and some are missing; sequencing was by immunoSEQ multiplex PCR. The sample contains fewer than 300,000 clones, roughly nine tenths of which appear only once. The sample consisted of peripheral blood. The source is a woman in her 30s with COVID-19, enrolled during active disease.

This rearrangement joins TRBV7-7 to TRBJ2-5; 8 positions match TRBD2. Germline V gene data show CDR1 as SSHAT and CDR2 as FNYEAQ (reference sequence). CDR3 length equals 15 residues. Trimming cost V 5 bases and J 2 bases; bases outside gene matches: 7. The CDR3 DNA reads TGTGCCAGCAGCCTCTCATCTAGCGGGCAAGAGACCCAGTACTTC. Translated, it gives CASSLSSSGQETQYF.

V is TRBV7-7 and J is TRBJ2-1, with 14 bases that match TRBD2. Germline CDR1 is SSHAT and CDR2 is FNYEAQ (reference sequence). V lost 5 bases and J lost 9; bases outside the gene matches: 6. The CDR3 extends over 15 amino acids. The CDR3 protein is CASSRGTSGRGEQFF. The CDR3 region has the DNA TGTGCCAGCAGCCGAGGGACTAGCGGGAGAGGTGAGCAGTTCTTC.

The rearrangement uses TRBV7-8 and TRBJ1-1; 7 positions match TRBD1. J lost 10 bases, V lost 5 bases, and 7 bases had no gene match. CDR1 and CDR2 from the germline V gene are SGHVS and FQNEAQ. The CDR3 loop spans 12 amino acids. The CDR3 DNA is TGTGCCAGCAGCCCTCGACAGGGAGCAGCTTTCTTT. Translated, it gives CASSPRQGAAFF.

V is TRBV11-2 and J is TRBJ1-2; tentatively, D is TRBD1 (5 bases). The CDR3 loop spans 14 amino acids. Germline lookup yields CDR1 SGHAT and CDR2 FQNNGV. Trimming left V 3 bases short and J 4 bases short, with 12 bases between. CDR3: CASSFNRRGYGYTF. The CDR3 DNA sequence: TGTGCCAGCAGCTTCAACAGGCGGGGCTATGGCTACACCTTC.

This clone was seen just once. J is TRBJ2-1 and V is TRBV7-7; 10 bases match TRBD1. Germline CDR1 SSHAT, CDR2 FNYEAQ (reference sequence). CDR3 size: 16 residues. Trimming cost V 5 bases and J 6 bases; bases outside gene matches: 10. This chain's CDR3 is CASSPGQGVLVNEQFF. DNA of the CDR3: TGTGCCAGCAGCCCCGGACAGGGGGTTTTGGTCAATGAGCAGTTCTTC.

The V and J genes are TRBV28 and TRBJ1-3; D call uncertain. CDR3 length equals 15 residues. Germline V gene data show CDR1 as MDHEN and CDR2 as SYDVKM. The germline V and J ends were trimmed by 2 bases and 0 bases, with 8 bases remaining between them. The CDR3 sequence: CASSLGINSGNTIYF. In DNA, the CDR3 is TGTGCCAGCAGTTTAGGCATTAACTCTGGAAACACCATATATTTT.

This clone has only one observation. The chain carries TRBV19 and TRBJ2-2; D unclear. The CDR3 is 14 residues long. Trimming took off 6 bases at V and 0 bases at J, with 8 bases between the two ends. CDR1 and CDR2 from the germline V gene are LNHDA and SQIVND (reference sequence). CDR3 amino acids: CASSPTPNTGELFF. The CDR3 region has the DNA TGTGCCAGTAGCCCAACTCCGAACACCGGGGAGCTGTTTTTT.

This clone was seen only a few times. The rearrangement links TRBV27 to TRBJ1-5; 7 bases map to TRBD1. The germline V gene encodes CDR1 MNHEY and CDR2 SMNVEV (reference sequence). V dropped 0 bases and J dropped 3; count of bases not matched to a gene: 2. The CDR3 contains 15 residues. The CDR3 protein is CASSLSGQSNQPQHF. CDR3 sequence (DNA): TGTGCCAGCAGTTTATCGGGACAGTCCAATCAGCCCCAGCATTTT.

The chain employs TRBV4-1 and TRBJ1-1; 9 bases align to TRBD1. The CDR3 sequence is 16 residues long. Losses at the gene ends were 0 bases for V and 0 bases for J; bases not matched to a gene: 2. Germline V gene data show CDR1 as MGHRA and CDR2 as YSYEKL. CDR3 nucleotides: TGCGCCAGCAGCCAAGACGGGACAGGGATGAACACTGAAGCTTTCTTT. This translates into CASSQDGTGMNTEAFF.

This rearrangement joins TRBV5-8 to TRBJ1-1; 9 nucleotides align to TRBD1. Germline trimming cut 2 bases from V and 8 bases from J; bases unmatched to any gene: 4. This CDR3 spans 13 amino acids. CDR1 is SGHTS, CDR2 YDEGEE, per germline. The CDR3 sequence: CASSLQGAREAFF. CDR3 DNA: TGTGCCAGCAGCTTACAGGGGGCGCGGGAAGCTTTCTTT.

The chain carries TRBV30 and TRBJ1-4; maybe TRBD1 (6 bases). Germline V gene lookup returns CDR1 GTSNPN and CDR2 SVGIG (reference sequence). This CDR3 is built from 14 residues. Trimming removed 0 bases from V and 8 bases from J, with 13 bases in between. The CDR3 is CAWSVGGTREKLFF. The DNA for the CDR3 is TGTGCCTGGAGTGTCGGGGGGACAAGGGAAAAACTGTTTTTT.

The V gene is TRBV30, the J gene TRBJ2-7, with 11 bases matching TRBD1. The CDR3 spans 13 residues. J lost 5 bases, V lost 4 bases, and 4 bases had no gene match. Germline CDR1 is GTSNPN and CDR2 is SVGIG (reference sequence). CDR3 loop: CAWNPGQGDEQYF. CDR3 DNA sequence: TGTGCCTGGAATCCGGGACAGGGGGACGAGCAGTACTTC.

The V gene is TRBV11-3, the J gene TRBJ2-7; maybe TRBD1 (6 bases). Looked up from germline, CDR1 is SGHNT and CDR2 is YENEEA. The CDR3 sequence is 13 residues long. Trimming shortened V by 3 bases and J by 6 bases, and 12 bases separated the two germline ends. CDR3 DNA: TGTGCCAGCAGCTTTCGACAGGACACCGAGCAGTACTTC. It is translated as CASSFRQDTEQYF.

The rearrangement joins TRBV21-1 to TRBJ2-7; TRBD2 was called by the table and not checked on the DNA. TRBV21-1 is a recognized pseudogene. CDR3 length: 18 amino acids. This chain's CDR3 is CASSKDPSGREAGSEQYF. The CDR3 DNA is TGTGCCAGCAGCAAAGACCCTAGCGGGAGGGAAGCAGGTAGCGAGCAGTACTTC.

The rearrangement joins TRBV3-1 (or the pseudogene TRBV3-2) to TRBJ1-1, with D perhaps TRBD1 (6 bases). Germline CDR1 and CDR2: LGHDT and YNNKEL (reference sequence). V was shortened by 0 bases and J by 4 bases, with 9 bases between the two germline ends. This CDR3 comprises 14 residues. This CDR3 reads CASSQEQGTTEAFF. CDR3 DNA: TGTGCCAGCAGCCAAGAACAGGGTACCACTGAAGCTTTCTTT.

The CDR3 region has the DNA TGTGCCAGCTCAGGCGGGAGTGAGTACAATGAGCAGTTCTTC. Encoded protein: CASSGGSEYNEQFF. The V call is TRBV18, the J call TRBJ2-1, with 7 bases lining up with TRBD2. The CDR3 is 14 amino acids. J gave up 4 bases and V 5 bases, and 5 bases lay outside the gene matches. Germline V gene sequence: CDR1 KGHSH, CDR2 LQKENI.

This clone was seen a few times. The chain is built from TRBV2 and TRBJ1-4; a weak D match, TRBD1 (5 bases). Germline loops: CDR1 SNHLY, CDR2 FYNNEI. V was pared by 2 bases and J by 0 bases, with 10 bases between. The CDR3 sequence is 16 residues long. CDR3 DNA sequence: TGTGCCAGCAGTGAACGGGGGGTATCAACTAATGAAAAACTGTTTTTT. Its protein is CASSERGVSTNEKLFF.

The V gene is TRBV28, the J gene TRBJ1-4, with TRBD1 matching over 7 bases. Looked up from germline, CDR1 is MDHEN and CDR2 is SYDVKM. The CDR3 length is 15 residues. After removal of 6 bases from V and 4 bases from J, the junction contained 8 bases not matched to a gene. The CDR3 nucleotides are TGTGCCAGCAGACTACCGGGACAGCTTAATGAAAAACTGTTTTTT. Protein sequence: CASRLPGQLNEKLFF.

This clone has just a few counts. The V call is TRBV6-2 or TRBV6-3, the J call TRBJ1-5; the match to TRBD1 covers 9 bases. This CDR3 is built from 14 residues. Trimming at V came to 5 bases and at J to 6 bases, leaving 5 bases not matched to a gene. CDR1 and CDR2 (germline): MNHEY, SVGEGT. The CDR3 coding sequence is TGTGCCAGCAGTCGAACAGGGGGCCGTCAGCCCCAGCATTTT. As protein: CASSRTGGRQPQHF.

The rearrangement joins TRBV27 to TRBJ2-5, with 12 bases lining up with TRBD2. CDR1 is MNHEY, CDR2 SMNVEV, per germline (reference sequence). J gave up 5 bases and V 5 bases, and 12 bases lay outside the gene matches. The CDR3 is made up of 17 amino acids. The CDR3 spells CASSLASGRAFKETQYF. CDR3 in DNA: TGTGCCAGCAGTCTTGCTAGCGGGAGGGCCTTTAAGGAGACCCAGTACTTC.

The chain carries TRBV24-1 and TRBJ2-1; 7 bases are a match to TRBD2. Germline CDR1 KGHDR, CDR2 SFDVKD. The CDR3 runs to 15 residues. With V trimmed by 4 bases and J by 8 bases, 10 bases remained unmatched. The CDR3 sequence is CATSDRLGGPDEQFF. The CDR3 nucleotides are TGTGCCACCAGTGACCGGCTGGGAGGGCCGGATGAGCAGTTCTTC.

This clone was detected only a few times. V and J are TRBV19 and TRBJ1-1, with 10 positions matching TRBD1. The CDR3 loop spans 14 amino acids. Germline CDR1 and CDR2: LNHDA and SQIVND (reference sequence). The ends lost 10 bases at V and 4 bases at J; junction bases unmatched: 9. The CDR3 reads CATSEDRGITEAFF. For the CDR3, the DNA is TGTGCCACCTCAGAGGACAGGGGGATCACTGAAGCTTTCTTT.